The source of this T cell receptor beta chain is a study of T cell responses to AZD1222 COVID-19 vaccine. Findings and limits, study-wide: Regions 160-218 and 743-854 dominated among vaccine-associated CD4 TCRs spanning spike. Unmutated variant regions are reportedly targeted by nearly half of spike-specific TCRs. Donors were largely white British and mainly female; clonal diversity was possibly underestimated.

Sequencing was performed with immunoSEQ multiplex PCR; in TCRdb, only in-frame clones are kept and a portion is missing. The table has 150,000 to 160,000 clones, 90% seen once. As for this clone: The target antigen is unknown.

The CDR3 length is 16 residues. V shed 2 bases and J shed 2 bases, with 13 bases lying between them. Germline V gives CDR1 SEHNR, CDR2 FQNEAQ (reference sequence). The specimen was peripheral blood, collected on day 0 of AZD1222 vaccination. The V call is TRBV7-9, the J call TRBJ1-5; the D is unclear. This sequence was found in an adult in good health. The CDR3: CASSLLRSPGNQPQHF. CDR3 in DNA: TGTGCCAGCAGCTTATTGCGATCTCCTGGCAATCAGCCCCAGCATTTT.